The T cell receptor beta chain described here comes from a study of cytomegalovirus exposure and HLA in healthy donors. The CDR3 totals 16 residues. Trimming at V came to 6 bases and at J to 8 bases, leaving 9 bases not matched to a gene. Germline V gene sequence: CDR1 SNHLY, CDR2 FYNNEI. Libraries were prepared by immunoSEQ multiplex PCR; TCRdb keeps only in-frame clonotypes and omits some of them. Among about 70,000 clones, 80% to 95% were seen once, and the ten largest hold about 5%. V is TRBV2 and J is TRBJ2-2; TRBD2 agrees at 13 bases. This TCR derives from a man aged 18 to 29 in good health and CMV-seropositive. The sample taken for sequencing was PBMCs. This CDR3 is CASSQSRTSGSGELFF. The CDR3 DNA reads TGTGCCAGCAGCCAAAGCCGGACTAGCGGGAGTGGGGAGCTGTTTTTT. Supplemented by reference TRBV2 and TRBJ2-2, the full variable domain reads EPEVTQTPSHQVTQMGQEVILRCVPISNHLYFYWYRQILGQKVEFLVSFYNNEISEKSEIFDDQFSVERPDGSNFTLKIRSTKLEDSAMYFCASSQSRTSGSGELFFGEGSRLTVL.